One and the same sample provided the 20 T cell receptor beta chains below, sequenced in a study of T and B cells in COVID-19 patients. From blood, about 240-500 ng of genomic DNA served as TRB template. BIOMED2 TRB-A/B primer pools were used in multiplex TRB PCR. Using its own MiXCR run on the multiplex PCR reads, TCRdb lists one record per CDR3 protein. Of 15,000 to 20,000 distinct CDR3 sequences detected, over 30% appear once; the ten largest clones hold 16%. The sequenced sample was blood. The receptors originated from a human donor with active COVID-19.

This clonotype was counted a few times. The rearrangement joins TRBV5-6 to TRBJ2-7; 10 positions agree with TRBD1. CDR3 length: 15 residues. In germline, CDR1 is SGHDT, CDR2 YYEEEE. J was trimmed by 0 bases and V by 4 bases; bases with no gene match: 4. DNA for the CDR3: TGTGCCAGCAGCCGGGGACAGGGGTCCTCCTACGAGCAGTACGTC. It is translated as CASSRGQGSSYEQYV.

There are a few counts of this clonotype. The chain couples TRBV12-3 or TRBV12-4 to TRBJ2-1; tentatively, D is TRBD2 (5 bases). Trimming removed 3 bases from V and 6 bases from J, with 9 bases in between. The length of the CDR3 is 13 residues. The CDR3 loop reads CASSLTTTNEQFF. The CDR3, as DNA: TGTGCCAGCAGTTTGACGACTACCAATGAGCAGTTCTTC.

This clonotype was recorded a few times. The rearrangement uses TRBV18 and TRBJ1-1; 10 positions match TRBD1. V trimming: 4 bases; J trimming: 4 bases; junction bases outside the gene matches: 15. The germline CDR1 and CDR2 sequences are KGHSH and LQKENI. The CDR3 loop spans 18 amino acids. The CDR3 loop reads CASSLRIGGTGESTEAFF. CDR3 sequence (DNA): TGTGCCAGCTCACTGCGAATAGGTGGGACAGGGGAGAGCACTGAAGCTTTCTTT.

This clonotype is medium-sized by share. The chain links TRBV6-1 to TRBJ2-2; the match to TRBD2 covers 13 bases. In germline, CDR1 is MNHNS, CDR2 SASEGT. The V and J ends lost 5 bases and 0 bases, in that order; junction bases with no gene match: 0. The CDR3 has 16 amino acids. CDR3 DNA: TGTGCCAGCAGTACTAGCGGGGGGGCGAACACCGGGGAGCTGTTTTTT. It codes for CASSTSGGANTGELFF.

This chain links TRBV7-6 with TRBJ1-6, with a possible D match to TRBD1 (5 bases). With 5 bases removed from V and 10 bases from J, the gap between germline ends came to 15 bases. Germline V lookup: CDR1 SGHVS, CDR2 FNYEAQ. There are 14 residues in the CDR3. CDR3: CASSTTGPRSPLHF. DNA for the CDR3: TGTGCCAGCAGCACCACAGGACCAAGATCACCCCTCCACTTT. Combining the CDR3 with reference TRBV7-6 and TRBJ1-6 gives the whole variable domain GAGVSQSPRYKVTKRGQDVALRCDPISGHVSLYWYRQALGQGPEFLTYFNYEAQQDKSGLPNDRFSAERPEGSISTLTIQRTEQRDSAMYRCASSTTGPRSPLHFGNGTRLTVT.

This chain joins TRBV18 and TRBJ2-7, with 9 positions matching TRBD1. CDR1 is KGHSH and CDR2 is LQKENI in the germline V gene. The CDR3 runs 13 residues. V shed 6 bases and J 5 bases; nucleotides not matched to a gene: 5. CDR3 bases: TGTGCCAGCTCGCTCCGGGACAGGGACGAGCAGTACGTC. Translated, it gives CASSLRDRDEQYV.

The chain links TRBV7-2 to TRBJ2-3; 10 bases fit TRBD1. J gave up 6 bases and V 5 bases, and 5 bases lay outside the gene matches. Germline V gene lookup returns CDR1 SGHTA and CDR2 FQGNSA. The CDR3 is 14 amino acids. The CDR3 DNA is TGTGCCAGCAGCATCCGACAGGGGGCTGATACGCAGTATTTT. The encoded protein is CASSIRQGADTQYF.

The gene calls are TRBV19 and TRBJ2-3; TRBD2 matches at 15 bases. The CDR3 sequence is 16 residues long. Germline V gene sequence: CDR1 LNHDA, CDR2 SQIVND (reference sequence). The J segment lost 6 bases and the V segment lost 5 bases, leaving 6 bases of the junction unmatched. This chain's CDR3 is CASSLRTSGGADTQYF. For the CDR3, the DNA is TGTGCCAGTAGTCTCCGGACTAGCGGGGGGGCGGATACGCAGTATTTT.

This clonotype was seen a handful of times. The chain has TRBV19 and TRBJ1-6; possible D gene TRBD1, 5 bases. In germline, CDR1 is LNHDA, CDR2 SQIVND (reference sequence). V was clipped by 5 bases and J by 10 bases, with 15 bases between them. The CDR3 consists of 14 residues. The CDR3 DNA sequence: TGTGCCAGTAGTGAGGTGGGGGATGGCTCACCCCTCCACTTT. It specifies CASSEVGDGSPLHF. The full variable domain, its missing parts supplied by reference TRBV19 and TRBJ1-6, is DGGITQSPKYLFRKEGQNVTLSCEQNLNHDAMYWYRQDPGQGLRLIYYSQIVNDFQKGDIAEGYSVSREKKESFPLTVTSAQKNPTAFYLCASSEVGDGSPLHFGNGTRLTVT.

This clonotype was counted only a few times. The rearrangement joins TRBV11-2 to TRBJ2-2; no firm D call. The CDR3 runs 12 residues. V lost 3 bases and J 9 bases, leaving 8 bases between the germline ends. CDR1 and CDR2 (germline): SGHAT, FQNNGV. The CDR3 protein is CASSFRSWELFF. As DNA, the CDR3 is TGTGCCAGCAGCTTCAGGAGCTGGGAGCTGTTTTTT. Full variable domain (rest looked up from reference TRBV11-2 and TRBJ2-2): EAGVAQSPRYKIIEKRQSVAFWCNPISGHATLYWYQQILGQGPKLLIQFQNNGVVDDSQLPKDRFSAERLKGVDSTLKIQPAKLEDSAVYLCASSFRSWELFFGEGSRLTVL.

This clonotype was recorded a few times. The CDR3 DNA sequence: TGTGCCAGCCGCAGTGACGGGACTAGGAACACCGGGGAGCTGTTTTTT. Its translation: CASRSDGTRNTGELFF. The V gene is TRBV6-4, the J gene TRBJ2-2, with 8 bases identical to TRBD2. With V trimmed by 8 bases and J by 1 base, 9 bases remained unmatched. The germline CDR1 and CDR2 sequences are MRHNA and SNTAGT. The CDR3 covers 16 residues.

This clonotype was seen a handful of times. This chain uses TRBV10-3 with TRBJ2-7; tentatively, D is TRBD2 (5 bases). Trimming pared 4 bases from V and 5 bases from J, leaving 12 bases between. The length of the CDR3 is 13 residues. Germline V gene lookup returns CDR1 ENHRY and CDR2 SYGVKD. DNA for the CDR3: TGTGCCATCAGTGGGACTGGCGTACACGAGCAGTACTTC. Protein product: CAISGTGVHEQYF.

This clonotype was found a few times. The chain joins TRBV6-4 to TRBJ2-7, with a weak D call TRBD1 (6 bases). Germline V gene sequence: CDR1 MRHNA, CDR2 SNTAGT. The CDR3 extends over 13 amino acids. Trimming took 2 bases from V and 2 from J, leaving 7 bases between them. CDR3 DNA sequence: TGTGCCAGCAGTGACCGGACAGCCTACGAGCAGTACGTC. Protein product: CASSDRTAYEQYV.

This clonotype ranks as medium-sized. This chain joins TRBV29-1 and TRBJ2-3, with TRBD1 identical over 7 bases. This CDR3 is built from 17 residues. V shed 3 bases and J 3 bases; nucleotides not matched to a gene: 15. Germline CDR1 SQVTM, CDR2 ANQGSEA. CDR3 sequence: CSVEPRGQGGATDTQYF. The CDR3 DNA follows: TGCAGCGTTGAGCCGAGGGGCCAAGGGGGCGCGACAGATACGCAGTATTTT.

This rearrangement joins TRBV4-3 to TRBJ2-1; D may be TRBD2 (5 bases). The CDR3 spans 14 residues. In germline, CDR1 is LGHNA, CDR2 YSLEER. V lost 3 bases to trimming and J lost 6 bases, with 12 bases between them. The CDR3 here is CASSHDTSGNEQFF. The CDR3 coding sequence is TGCGCCAGCAGCCACGATACTAGTGGCAATGAGCAGTTCTTC.

Notes on this clonotype: A much larger clone differs from this one at a single base, so this may be a read error. The J gene is TRBJ2-5, the V gene TRBV19; D possibly corresponds to TRBD1 (6 bases). Germline V gene sequence: CDR1 LNHDA, CDR2 SQIVND (reference sequence). Trimming shortened V by 8 bases and J by 5 bases, and 18 bases separated the two germline ends. The CDR3 extends over 14 amino acids. In nucleotides, the CDR3 is TGTGCCAGTGCCGTGACAGGTGCATGGGAGACCCAGTACTTC. It translates to CASAVTGAWETQYF. Supplemented by reference TRBV19 and TRBJ2-5, the full variable domain reads DGGITQSPKYLFRKEGQNVTLSCEQNLNHDAMYWYRQDPGQGLRLIYYSQIVNDFQKGDIAEGYSVSREKKESFPLTVTSAQKNPTAFYLCASAVTGAWETQYFGPGTRLLVL.

The chain couples TRBV5-1 to TRBJ1-3; D remains unclear. Trimming took off 0 bases at V and 0 bases at J, with 7 bases between the two ends. Germline-derived CDR1 and CDR2 are SGHRS and YFSETQ. The CDR3 runs 15 residues. For the CDR3, the DNA is TGCGCCAGCAGCTTGGGCCGTAGCTCTGGAAACACCATATATTTT. It specifies CASSLGRSSGNTIYF.

The chain is built from TRBV20-1 and TRBJ2-1; 9 nucleotides align to TRBD1. CDR1 and CDR2 (germline): DFQATT, SNEGSKA (reference sequence). The CDR3 contains 13 residues. The ends lost 3 bases at V and 9 bases at J; junction bases unmatched: 6. For the CDR3, the DNA is TGCAGTGCTAGTGGGACAGGGCTCAGTGAGCAGTTCTTC. Encoded protein: CSASGTGLSEQFF.

This clonotype has only a few counts. The chain has TRBV6-6 and TRBJ2-6, with a tentative D call TRBD1 (6 bases). The germline V and J ends were trimmed by 6 bases and 2 bases, with 14 bases remaining between them. The CDR3 runs to 16 residues. CDR1 is MNHNY and CDR2 is SVGAGI in the germline V gene (reference sequence). This CDR3 is CASRYTGSTGANVLTF. In DNA, the CDR3 is TGTGCCAGCAGATATACAGGGTCAACTGGGGCCAACGTCCTGACTTTC.

This clonotype was seen just once. V usage is TRBV7-2 and J usage is TRBJ1-5; D uncertain. V was shortened by 1 base and J by 4 bases, with 5 bases between the two germline ends. Germline CDR1 SGHTA, CDR2 FQGNSA. The CDR3 runs to 13 residues. The CDR3 loop reads CASSLDGNQPQHF. The CDR3 bases are TGTGCCAGCAGCTTAGATGGTAATCAGCCCCAGCATTTT.